This T cell receptor beta chain was identified in a study of control samples from healthy donors and cancer patients. The CDR3 consists of 17 residues. V gave up 1 base and J gave up 3 bases; unmatched junction bases: 5. Germline CDR1 is SGHRS and CDR2 is YFSETQ. The protocol was immunoSEQ multiplex PCR, while the TCRdb copy is restricted to in-frame clones and leaves out a portion. The table includes about 18,000 clones, about 85% detected once. The sample consisted of PBMCs. The clonotype comes from a woman between 65 and 79 years old with lung cancer. J is TRBJ1-3 and V is TRBV5-1, with 12 positions matching TRBD1. CDR3: CASSLSGTGGIGNTIYF. The CDR3 region has the DNA TGCGCCAGCAGCTTGTCGGGGACAGGGGGCATTGGAAACACCATATATTTT.